This entry lists 3 T cell receptor beta chains sequenced from one sample in a study of early T cells in non-severe SARS-CoV-2 infection. TCRdb re-analysed the 5' RACE reads in MiXCR, keeping a single row per CDR3 protein. The data show around 60,000 distinct CDR3 sequences, around 19% seen once. The sample consisted of whole blood, taken at baseline. The origin of the receptors is an adult who was a healthcare worker with PCR-confirmed SARS-CoV-2 infection or an uninfected control (not recorded which).

This sequence joins TRBV7-9 and TRBJ1-5; 11 bases line up with TRBD1. The CDR3 has 16 amino acids. Per the germline V gene, CDR1 is SEHNR and CDR2 is FQNEAQ (reference sequence). The trim removed 4 bases at V and 5 bases at J, leaving 7 bases unmatched. For the CDR3, the DNA is TGTGCCAGCAGCTCCACGGACAGGGGGCCGGATCAGCCCCAGCATTTT. Its protein is CASSSTDRGPDQPQHF.

In this sample, this clonotype turned up a few times. The chain joins TRBV27 to TRBJ2-7; D might be TRBD1 or TRBD2, each matching 5 bases. The germline V gene has CDR1 MNHEY and CDR2 SMNVEV (reference sequence). The CDR3 is made up of 11 amino acids. Trimming stripped 8 bases from V and 2 bases from J, with 7 bases between. CDR3 loop: CASQGAYEQYF. DNA for the CDR3: TGTGCCAGCCAGGGAGCCTACGAGCAGTACTTC.

This clonotype was seen more than once but under ten times. The chain links TRBV20-1 to TRBJ1-5; 7 bases match TRBD1. The V gene's germline CDR1 is DFQATT and CDR2 SNEGSKA (reference sequence). J gave up 3 bases and V 0 bases, and 8 bases lay outside the gene matches. The CDR3 totals 16 residues. CDR3 sequence: CSARDQTGNFNQPQHF. CDR3 bases: TGCAGTGCTAGAGATCAGACAGGGAACTTCAATCAGCCCCAGCATTTT.